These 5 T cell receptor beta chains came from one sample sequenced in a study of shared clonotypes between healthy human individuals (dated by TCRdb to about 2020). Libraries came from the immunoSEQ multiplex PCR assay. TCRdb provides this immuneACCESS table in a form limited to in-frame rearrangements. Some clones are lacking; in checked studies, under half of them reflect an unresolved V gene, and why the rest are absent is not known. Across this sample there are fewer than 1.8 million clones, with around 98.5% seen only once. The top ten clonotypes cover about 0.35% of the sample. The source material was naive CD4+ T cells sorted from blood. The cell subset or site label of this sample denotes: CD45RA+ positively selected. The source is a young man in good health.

CDR3 in amino acids: CASSQRTSGRANEQFF. DNA of the CDR3: TGTGCCAGCAGCCAGAGGACTAGCGGGAGGGCCAATGAGCAGTTCTTC. The rearrangement joins TRBV7-8 to TRBJ2-1; TRBD2 matches at 15 bases. The length of the CDR3 is 16 residues. V shed 5 bases and J 6 bases; nucleotides not matched to a gene: 5. In germline, CDR1 is SGHVS, CDR2 FQNEAQ.

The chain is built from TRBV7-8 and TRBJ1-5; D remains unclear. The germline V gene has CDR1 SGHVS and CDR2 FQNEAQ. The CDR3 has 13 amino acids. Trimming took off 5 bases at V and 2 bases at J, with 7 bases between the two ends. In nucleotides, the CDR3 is TGTGCCAGCAGCATAAACGGCAATCAGCCCCAGCATTTT. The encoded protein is CASSINGNQPQHF.

In DNA form, the CDR3 reads TGTGCCAGTAGTATGGTGCTAGGCAATGGCGGGGAGCTGTTTTTT. Protein: CASSMVLGNGGELFF. V and J are TRBV19 and TRBJ2-2, with no clear D. The CDR3 covers 15 residues. V lost 3 bases and J 7 bases, leaving 15 bases between the germline ends. Germline V gene sequence: CDR1 LNHDA, CDR2 SQIVND (reference sequence). The full variable domain, with the rest looked up from reference TRBV19 and TRBJ2-2, is DGGITQSPKYLFRKEGQNVTLSCEQNLNHDAMYWYRQDPGQGLRLIYYSQIVNDFQKGDIAEGYSVSREKKESFPLTVTSAQKNPTAFYLCASSMVLGNGGELFFGEGSRLTVL.

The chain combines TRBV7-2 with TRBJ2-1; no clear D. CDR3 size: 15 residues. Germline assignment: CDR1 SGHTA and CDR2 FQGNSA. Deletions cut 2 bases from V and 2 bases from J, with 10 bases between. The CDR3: CASSLSDGPYNEQFF. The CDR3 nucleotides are TGTGCCAGCAGCTTATCGGACGGGCCCTACAATGAGCAGTTCTTC. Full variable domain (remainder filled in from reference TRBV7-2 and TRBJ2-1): GAGVSQSPSNKVTEKGKDVELRCDPISGHTALYWYRQSLGQGLEFLIYFQGNSAPDKSGLPSDRFSAERTGGSVSTLTIQRTQQEDSAVYLCASSLSDGPYNEQFFGPGTRLTVL.

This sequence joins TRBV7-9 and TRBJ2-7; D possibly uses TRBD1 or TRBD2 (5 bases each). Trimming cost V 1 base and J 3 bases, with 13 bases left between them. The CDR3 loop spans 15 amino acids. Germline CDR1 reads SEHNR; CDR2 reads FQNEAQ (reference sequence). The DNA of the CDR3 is TGTGCCAGCAGCTTAGTGAGGGGTGTTTTCTACGAGCAGTACTTC. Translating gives CASSLVRGVFYEQYF.